This entry features one T cell receptor beta chain sequence. Its target is unknown. Unmatched junction bases numbered 2, after V lost 0 bases and J lost 2 bases. The germline V gene has CDR1 KGHSH and CDR2 LQKENI. The CDR3 is made up of 15 amino acids. TCRdb's table, derived via immunoSEQ multiplex PCR, lists solely in-frame clones and lacks some. The table lists some 2.4 million clones, 80% to 95% of them singletons, with about 0.38% in the top ten. This sample was included in a study of shared clonotypes between healthy human individuals. Study in general: Three men and a couple of women, aged 18 to 49, were donors.

Findings of the study overall: There were few donors, and this limited the genetic and exposure-history diversity represented.

This clonotype originated in a man younger than 30 in good health. Some clones in this sample may be carry-over from other donors' samples. This chain joins TRBV18 and TRBJ2-3; 7 nucleotides line up with TRBD2. Sequencing was performed on naive CD4+ T cells from PBMCs. This sample's subset: CD45RA+ positively selected. The CDR3 sequence: CASSPPTSITDTQYF. CDR3 bases: TGTGCCAGCTCACCACCGACTAGCATCACAGATACGCAGTATTTT.